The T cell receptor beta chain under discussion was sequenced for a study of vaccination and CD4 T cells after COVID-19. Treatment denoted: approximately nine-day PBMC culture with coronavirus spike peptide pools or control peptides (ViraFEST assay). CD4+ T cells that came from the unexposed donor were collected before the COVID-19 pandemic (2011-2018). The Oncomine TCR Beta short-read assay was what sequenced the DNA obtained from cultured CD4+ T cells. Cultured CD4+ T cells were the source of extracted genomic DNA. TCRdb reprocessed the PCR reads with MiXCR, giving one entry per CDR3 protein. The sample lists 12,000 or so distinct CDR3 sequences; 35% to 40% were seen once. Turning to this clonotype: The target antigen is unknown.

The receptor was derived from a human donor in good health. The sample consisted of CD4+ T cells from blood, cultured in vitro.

CDR3 protein: CASRRTGGDEQYF. Here the CDR3 DNA reads TGTGCCAGTCGGAGGACAGGAGGTGACGAGCAGTACTTC. This chain connects TRBV7-2 to TRBJ2-7, with 7 bases matching TRBD1. CDR3 length equals 13 residues. Germline trimming cut 9 bases from V and 5 bases from J; bases unmatched to any gene: 10. Germline V gene lookup returns CDR1 SGHTA and CDR2 FQGNSA.